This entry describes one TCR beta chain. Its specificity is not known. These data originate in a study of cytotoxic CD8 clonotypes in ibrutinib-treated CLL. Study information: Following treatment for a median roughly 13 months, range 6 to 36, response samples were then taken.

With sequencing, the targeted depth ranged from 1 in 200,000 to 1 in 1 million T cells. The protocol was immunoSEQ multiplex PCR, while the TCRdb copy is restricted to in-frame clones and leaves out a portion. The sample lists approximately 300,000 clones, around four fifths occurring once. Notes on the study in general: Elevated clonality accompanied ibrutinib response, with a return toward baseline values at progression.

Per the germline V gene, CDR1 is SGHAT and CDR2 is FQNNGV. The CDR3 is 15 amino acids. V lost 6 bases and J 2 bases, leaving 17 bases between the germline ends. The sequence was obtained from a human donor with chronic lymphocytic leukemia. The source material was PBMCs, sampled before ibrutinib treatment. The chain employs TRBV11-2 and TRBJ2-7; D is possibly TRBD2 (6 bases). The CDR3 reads CASRRIGGTPYEQYF. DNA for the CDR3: TGTGCCAGCAGAAGAATCGGAGGGACTCCCTACGAGCAGTACTTC.